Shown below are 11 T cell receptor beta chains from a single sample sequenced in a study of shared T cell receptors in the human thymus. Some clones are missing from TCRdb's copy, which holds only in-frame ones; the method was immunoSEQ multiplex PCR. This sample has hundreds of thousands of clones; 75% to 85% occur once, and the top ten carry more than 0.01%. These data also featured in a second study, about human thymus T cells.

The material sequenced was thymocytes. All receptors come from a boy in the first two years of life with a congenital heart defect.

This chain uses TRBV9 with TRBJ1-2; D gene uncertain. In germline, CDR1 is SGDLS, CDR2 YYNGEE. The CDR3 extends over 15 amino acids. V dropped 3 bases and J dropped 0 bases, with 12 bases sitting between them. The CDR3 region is CASSADSQANYGYTF. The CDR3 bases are TGTGCCAGCAGCGCCGACTCACAAGCTAACTATGGCTACACCTTC.

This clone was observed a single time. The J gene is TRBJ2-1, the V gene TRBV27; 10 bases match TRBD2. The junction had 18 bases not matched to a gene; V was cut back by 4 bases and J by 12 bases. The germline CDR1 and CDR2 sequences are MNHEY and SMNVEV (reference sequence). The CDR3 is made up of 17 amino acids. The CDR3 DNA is TGTGCCAGCAGTTCAAAGGAGGGGGCTAGCGGGAGTTTTGCGCAGTTCTTC. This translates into CASSSKEGASGSFAQFF.

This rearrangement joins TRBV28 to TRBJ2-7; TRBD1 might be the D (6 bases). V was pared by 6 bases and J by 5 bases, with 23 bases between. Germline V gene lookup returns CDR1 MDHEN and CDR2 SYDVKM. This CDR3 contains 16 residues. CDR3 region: CASSKLRGVGIHEQYF. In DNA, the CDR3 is TGTGCCAGCAGCAAACTCAGGGGAGTGGGCATCCACGAGCAGTACTTC.

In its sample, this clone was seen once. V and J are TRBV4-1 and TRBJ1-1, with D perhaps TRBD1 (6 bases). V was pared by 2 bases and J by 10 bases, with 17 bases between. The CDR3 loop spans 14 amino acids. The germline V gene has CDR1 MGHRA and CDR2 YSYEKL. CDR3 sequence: CASSQSHDRTPAFF. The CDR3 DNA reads TGCGCCAGCAGCCAAAGCCACGACAGGACCCCAGCTTTCTTT.

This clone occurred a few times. The CDR3 protein is CASSSPGQGAVRSSGTEAFF. In DNA form, the CDR3 reads TGTGCCAGCAGTTCCCCGGGACAGGGGGCTGTCAGGTCGTCCGGCACTGAAGCTTTCTTT. J is TRBJ1-1 and V is TRBV2; 12 nucleotides line up with TRBD1. Germline values: CDR1 SNHLY, CDR2 FYNNEI. The CDR3 has 20 residues. Germline trimming cut 5 bases from V and 4 bases from J; bases unmatched to any gene: 20.

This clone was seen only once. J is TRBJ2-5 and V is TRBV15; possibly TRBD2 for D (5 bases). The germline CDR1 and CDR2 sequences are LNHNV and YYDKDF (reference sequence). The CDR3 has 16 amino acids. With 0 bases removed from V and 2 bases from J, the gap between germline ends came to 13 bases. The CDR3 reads CATSRDEGYGQETQYF. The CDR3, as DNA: TGTGCCACCAGCAGAGATGAGGGCTACGGACAAGAGACCCAGTACTTC.

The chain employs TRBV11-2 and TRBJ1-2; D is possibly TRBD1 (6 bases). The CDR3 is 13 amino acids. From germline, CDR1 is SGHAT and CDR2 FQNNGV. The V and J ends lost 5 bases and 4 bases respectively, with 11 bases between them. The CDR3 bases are TGTGCCAGCAGCCTCCAGGGGAGCTATGGCTACACCTTC. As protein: CASSLQGSYGYTF.

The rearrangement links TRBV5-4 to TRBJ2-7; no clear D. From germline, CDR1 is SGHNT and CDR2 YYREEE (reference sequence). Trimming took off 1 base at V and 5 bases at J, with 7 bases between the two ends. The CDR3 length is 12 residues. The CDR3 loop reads CASSLSPDEQYF. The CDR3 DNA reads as TGTGCCAGCAGCTTGTCCCCAGACGAGCAGTACTTC.

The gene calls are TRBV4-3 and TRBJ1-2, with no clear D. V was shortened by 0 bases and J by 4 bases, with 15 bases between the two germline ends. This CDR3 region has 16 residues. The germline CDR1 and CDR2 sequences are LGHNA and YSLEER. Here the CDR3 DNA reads TGCGCCAGCAGCCAAGATCTGGAGGTGGGAGGCTATGGCTACACCTTC. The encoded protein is CASSQDLEVGGYGYTF.

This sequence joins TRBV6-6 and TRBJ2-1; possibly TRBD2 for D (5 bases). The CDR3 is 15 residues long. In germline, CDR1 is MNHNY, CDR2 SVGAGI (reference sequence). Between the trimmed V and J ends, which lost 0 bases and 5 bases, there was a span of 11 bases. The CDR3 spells CASSYSFGIHNEQFF. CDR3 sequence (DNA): TGTGCCAGCAGTTACTCCTTCGGGATTCACAATGAGCAGTTCTTC.

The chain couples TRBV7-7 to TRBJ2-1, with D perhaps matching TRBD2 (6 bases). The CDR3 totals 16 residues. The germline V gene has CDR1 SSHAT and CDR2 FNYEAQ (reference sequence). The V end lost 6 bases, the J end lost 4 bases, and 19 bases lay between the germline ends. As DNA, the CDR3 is TGTGCCAGCAGTCTCAGTAGCGGCGGGACGTACAATGAGCAGTTCTTC. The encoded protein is CASSLSSGGTYNEQFF.